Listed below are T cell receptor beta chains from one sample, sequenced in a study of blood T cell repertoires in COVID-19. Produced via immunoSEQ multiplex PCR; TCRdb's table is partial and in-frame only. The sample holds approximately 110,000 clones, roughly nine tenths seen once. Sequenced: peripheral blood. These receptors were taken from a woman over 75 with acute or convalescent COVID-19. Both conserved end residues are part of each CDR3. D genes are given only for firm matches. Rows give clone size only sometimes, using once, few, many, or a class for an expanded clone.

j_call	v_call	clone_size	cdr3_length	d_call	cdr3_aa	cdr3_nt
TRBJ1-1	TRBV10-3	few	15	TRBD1	CAISPGTAGNTEAFF	TGTGCCATCAGCCCCGGGACAGCGGGGAACACTGAAGCTTTCTTT
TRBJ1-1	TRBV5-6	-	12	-	CASSLGVGEAFF	TGTGCCAGCAGCTTGGGGGTTGGGGAGGCTTTCTTT
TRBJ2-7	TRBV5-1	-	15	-	CASSLTGEISYEQYF	TGCGCCAGCAGCTTGACCGGGGAAATCTCCTACGAGCAGTACTTC
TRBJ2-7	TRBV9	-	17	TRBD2	CASSVAFSGENSYEQYF	TGTGCCAGCAGCGTAGCTTTTAGCGGGGAAAACTCCTACGAGCAGTACTTC
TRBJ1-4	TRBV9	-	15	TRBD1	CASSSAGTGAEKLFF	TGTGCCAGCAGCTCCGCCGGGACAGGGGCGGAAAAACTGTTTTTT
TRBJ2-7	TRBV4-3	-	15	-	CASSQYRVSAYEQYF	TGCGCCAGCAGCCAATACAGGGTTTCGGCCTACGAGCAGTACTTC
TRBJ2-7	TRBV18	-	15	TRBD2	CASSPGGGSSYEQYF	TGTGCCAGCTCACCGGGCGGGGGGAGCTCCTACGAGCAGTACTTC
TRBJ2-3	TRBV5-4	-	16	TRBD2	CASSLGLAGPTDTQYF	TGTGCCAGCAGTCTGGGACTAGCGGGGCCTACAGATACGCAGTATTTT
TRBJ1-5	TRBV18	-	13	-	CASSGSVNQPQHF	TGTGCCAGCTCAGGCTCAGTCAATCAGCCCCAGCATTTT
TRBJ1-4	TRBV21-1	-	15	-	CASSKAAGAREKLFF	TGTGCCAGCAGCAAGGCCGCAGGGGCGAGGGAAAAACTGTTTTTT
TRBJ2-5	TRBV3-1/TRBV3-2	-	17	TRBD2	CASSLGTSGSVKETQYF	TGTGCCAGCAGCCTGGGGACTAGCGGATCCGTAAAAGAGACCCAGTACTTC
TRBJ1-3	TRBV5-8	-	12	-	CASRGSANTIYF	TGTGCCAGCAGGGGCTCCGCGAACACCATATATTTT
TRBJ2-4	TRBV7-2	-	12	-	CASSNERNIQYF	TGTGCCAGCAGCAACGAGCGGAACATTCAGTACTTC
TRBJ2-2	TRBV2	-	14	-	CASSGGPNTGELFF	TGTGCCAGCAGTGGGGGGCCGAACACCGGGGAGCTGTTTTTT
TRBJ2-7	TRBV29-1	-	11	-	CSVAAPGEQYF	TGCAGCGTAGCAGCTCCAGGGGAGCAGTACTTC
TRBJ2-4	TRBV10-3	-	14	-	CAISDSPPVNIQYF	TGTGCCATCAGTGACTCTCCTCCGGTGAACATTCAGTACTTC
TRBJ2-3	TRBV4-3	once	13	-	CASSRGGSDTQYF	TGCGCCAGCAGCCGGGGAGGATCAGATACGCAGTATTTT
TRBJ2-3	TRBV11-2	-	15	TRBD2	CASSLLAGVADTQYF	TGTGCCAGCAGCCTACTAGCGGGGGTTGCAGATACGCAGTATTTT
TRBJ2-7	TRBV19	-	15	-	CASKLAGANTYEQYF	TGTGCCAGTAAATTGGCGGGGGCAAATACCTACGAGCAGTACTTC
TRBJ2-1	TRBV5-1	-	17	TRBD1	CASSLMAGTGAYNEQFF	TGCGCCAGCAGCTTGATGGCCGGGACAGGGGCATACAATGAGCAGTTCTTC
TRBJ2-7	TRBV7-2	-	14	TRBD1	CASSLVGQGYEQYF	TGTGCCAGCAGCTTAGTGGGACAGGGCTACGAGCAGTACTTC
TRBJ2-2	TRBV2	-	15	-	CASSDHRTPTGELFF	TGTGCCAGCAGTGACCACAGAACCCCCACCGGGGAGCTGTTTTTT
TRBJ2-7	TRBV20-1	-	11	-	CSARTRQEQYF	TGCAGTGCTCGAACCAGACAGGAGCAGTACTTC